A selection of T cell receptor beta chains follows, all from one sample in a study of identical twins. Each CDR3 protein gets one entry after TCRdb re-called the 5' RACE reads with MiXCR. The table includes roughly 570,000 distinct CDR3 sequences, 9.5% to 10% detected once. Another study also made use of these data, one on yellow fever vaccine responses in identical twins.

Material: PBMCs. These receptors came from a woman younger than 30 in good health. Both conserved end residues are part of each CDR3. The D gene is left open where the match is weak. The size field is filled for only some rows; it gives once, few, many or a size class.

NA	TRBV30	TRBJ2-7	NA	TGTGCCTGGAGTGCCCGGCCTCTCCTATACTTC	CAWSARPLLYF
TRBD1	TRBV2	TRBJ2-7	few	TGTGCCAGCAATCCACAGGGGCCTGCCTACGAGCAGTACTTC	CASNPQGPAYEQYF
TRBD2	TRBV12-3/TRBV12-4	TRBJ2-3	NA	TGTGCCAGCAGTTTAGGCGGGAGGCCAGGCACAGATACGCAGTATTTT	CASSLGGRPGTDTQYF
NA	TRBV20-1	TRBJ2-5	few	TGCAGTGCTAGAGATCTGGAGACCCAGTACTTC	CSARDLETQYF
NA	TRBV4-3	TRBJ2-2	few	TGCGCCAGCAGCCAACTCTCGAACACCGGGGAGCTGTTTTTT	CASSQLSNTGELFF
TRBD1	TRBV5-1	TRBJ1-6	NA	TGCGCCAGCAGCGTCACCGGGACAGCAAATTCACCCCTCCACTTT	CASSVTGTANSPLHF
TRBD2	TRBV5-1	TRBJ2-7	many	TGCGCCAGCACTTGGGGGGGTACGTCCTACGAGCAGTACTTC	CASTWGGTSYEQYF
NA	TRBV6-2/TRBV6-3	TRBJ2-2	few	TGTGCCAGCAGTTACGGGATGAACACCGGGGAGCTGTTTTTT	CASSYGMNTGELFF
NA	TRBV14	TRBJ2-1	NA	TGTGCCAGCAGTCATTCCGGCAGAGACAATGAGCAGTTCTTC	CASSHSGRDNEQFF
NA	TRBV12-3/TRBV12-4	TRBJ2-3	many	TGTGCCAGCCGAGGGGCAGATACGCAGTATTTT	CASRGADTQYF
NA	TRBV18	TRBJ2-2	many	TGTGCCAGCTCACCATTCAAAATTGATACCGGGGAGCTGTTTTTT	CASSPFKIDTGELFF
NA	TRBV6-2/TRBV6-3	TRBJ1-5	many	TGTGCCAGCAATCCTCAGGGGAATCAGCCCCAGCATTTT	CASNPQGNQPQHF
NA	TRBV5-5	TRBJ2-5	NA	TGTGCCAGCAGCTTCCCCAAGTGGGGGGCGGAGGAGACCCAGTACTTC	CASSFPKWGAEETQYF
NA	TRBV6-1	TRBJ2-7	NA	TGTGCCCGCAGCCCCTCGCGGGCGCGGGAGCAGTACTTC	CARSPSRAREQYF
NA	TRBV5-1	TRBJ2-3	few	TGCGCCAGCAGCTCCCCTCCGCTTGGAGGAACCCTCACAGATACGCAGTATTTT	CASSSPPLGGTLTDTQYF
NA	TRBV7-2	TRBJ2-2	few	TGTGCCAGCATGGACAAGAACACCGGGGAGCTGTTTTTT	CASMDKNTGELFF
NA	TRBV5-1	TRBJ2-7	few	TGCGCCAGCAGCTTTCGCGGTGGGGGAGAAACCCCCTACGAGCAGTACTTC	CASSFRGGGETPYEQYF
NA	TRBV6-5	TRBJ2-7	NA	TGTGCCAGCAGATACGACGGGGCCTACGAGCAGTACTTC	CASRYDGAYEQYF
NA	TRBV14	TRBJ2-1	many	TGTGCCAGCAGCCAAGCAGGTTCAGGGAGACTGTTCTTC	CASSQAGSGRLFF
TRBD1	TRBV20-1	TRBJ1-1	many	TGCAGTGCCTCGTCCCGGGACAGGGGTCACACTATCGGAGGGGCTTTCTTT	CSASSRDRGHTIGGAFF
TRBD1	TRBV20-1	TRBJ2-7	many	TGCAGTGCACCACAGGGGGTCAAAAACGAGCAGTACTTC	CSAPQGVKNEQYF
TRBD2	TRBV5-6	TRBJ2-5	NA	TGTGCCAGCAGCTTGGTTACAGCGGGGGGTCGGGAGACCCAGTACTTC	CASSLVTAGGRETQYF
NA	TRBV7-9	TRBJ1-1	NA	TGTGCCAGCAGCTCCGCTTCGACAGCGAACACTGAAGCTTTCTTT	CASSSASTANTEAFF
TRBD2	TRBV5-1	TRBJ2-3	many	TGCGCCAGCAGCCCCTTGGGACTAGCGGGGGTTACGCAGTATTTT	CASSPLGLAGVTQYF
NA	TRBV5-5	TRBJ2-3	NA	TGTGCCAGCAGCTTGGACACCTATTCCACAGATACGCAGTATTTT	CASSLDTYSTDTQYF
TRBD1	TRBV12-3/TRBV12-4	TRBJ1-5	NA	TGTGCCAGCAGATTGGGACAGAGCAATCAGCCCCAGCATTTT	CASRLGQSNQPQHF
NA	TRBV30	TRBJ2-2	few	TGTTCCGGGAGATCCCCCGGGGAGCTGTTTTTT	CSGRSPGELFF
NA	TRBV7-9	TRBJ2-7	many	TGTGCCAGCAGCCGCGACACAGGGTTTACGGAGCAGTACTTC	CASSRDTGFTEQYF
NA	TRBV4-3	TRBJ2-2	many	TGCGCCAGCAGCTCCGGGACAAACACCGGGGAGCTGTTTTTT	CASSSGTNTGELFF
TRBD1	TRBV12-3/TRBV12-4	TRBJ2-1	NA	TGTGCCAGCAGCCTGGACAGGTCGGTTACGAATGAGCAGTTCTTC	CASSLDRSVTNEQFF
NA	TRBV20-1	TRBJ2-2	NA	TGCAGTGCTAGGAAAACAGTGGGGAACACCGGGGAGCTGTTTTTT	CSARKTVGNTGELFF